The clone carrying this T cell receptor (beta chain) was picked up many times. The antigen remains unidentified. The data were obtained in a study of T cells in Graves' hyperthyroidism and ophthalmopathy. Across the whole study: Upon initial diagnosis and before any treatment, peripheral blood was collected. Study-wide points: In the blood, most expanded thyroid clonotypes above 0.001 appeared as well.

Trimming left V 5 bases short and J 2 bases short, with 8 bases between. CDR3 size: 13 residues. The TCR beta CDR3 regions underwent amplification using RNA transcripts as the source. An initial round of RT-PCR targeting the TCR CDR3 relied on the HTBI primer set. One entry per CDR3 protein results from TCRdb running MiXCR on the multiplex PCR reads. This table has about 560,000 distinct CDR3 sequences, around a sixth appearing once. Graves' hyperthyroidism is called stable when ophthalmopathy does not progress within 18 months. PBMCs were sourced from more than 7.5 ml fresh peripheral blood. Specimen: blood. This receptor was obtained from a woman aged 30 to 39 with Graves' hyperthyroidism. The chain joins TRBV12-3 or TRBV12-4 to TRBJ2-3; D uncertain. CDR3 loop: CASSAPFTDTQYF. The CDR3 nucleotides read TGTGCCAGCAGTGCCCCTTTCACAGATACGCAGTATTTT.